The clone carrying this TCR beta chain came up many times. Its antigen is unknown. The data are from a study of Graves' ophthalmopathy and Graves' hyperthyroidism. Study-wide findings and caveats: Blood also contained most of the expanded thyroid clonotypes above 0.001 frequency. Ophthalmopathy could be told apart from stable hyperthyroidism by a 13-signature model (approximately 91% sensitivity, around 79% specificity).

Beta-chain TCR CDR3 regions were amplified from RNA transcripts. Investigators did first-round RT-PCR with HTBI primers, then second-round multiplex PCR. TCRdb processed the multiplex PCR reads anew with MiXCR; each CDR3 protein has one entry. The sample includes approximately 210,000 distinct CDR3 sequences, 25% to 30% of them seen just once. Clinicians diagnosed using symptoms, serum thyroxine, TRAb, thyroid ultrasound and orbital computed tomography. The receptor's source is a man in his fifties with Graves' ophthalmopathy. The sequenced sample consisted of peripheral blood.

Here the CDR3 reads CASSILGSNQPQHF. The CDR3 DNA sequence: TGTGCCAGTAGTATCTTAGGGAGCAATCAGCCCCAGCATTTT. The V gene is TRBV19, the J gene TRBJ1-5, with no clear D. The CDR3 has 14 residues. Germline-derived CDR1 and CDR2 are LNHDA and SQIVND (reference sequence). V was trimmed by 3 bases and J by 1 base, leaving 7 bases between them.